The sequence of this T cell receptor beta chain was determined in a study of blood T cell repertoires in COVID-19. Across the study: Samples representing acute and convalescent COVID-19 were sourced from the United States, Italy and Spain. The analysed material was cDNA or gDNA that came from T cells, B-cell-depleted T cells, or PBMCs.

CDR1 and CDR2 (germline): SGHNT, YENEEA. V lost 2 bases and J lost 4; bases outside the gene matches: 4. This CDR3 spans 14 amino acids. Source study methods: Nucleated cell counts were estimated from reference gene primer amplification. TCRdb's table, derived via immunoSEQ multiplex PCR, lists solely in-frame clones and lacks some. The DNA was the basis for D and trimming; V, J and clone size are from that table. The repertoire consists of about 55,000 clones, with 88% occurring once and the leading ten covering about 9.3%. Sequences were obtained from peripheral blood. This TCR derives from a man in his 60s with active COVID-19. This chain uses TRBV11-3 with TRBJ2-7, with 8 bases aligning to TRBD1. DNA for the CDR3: TGTGCCAGCAGCTTATCAGGGGGCGATTACGAGCAGTACTTC. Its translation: CASSLSGGDYEQYF. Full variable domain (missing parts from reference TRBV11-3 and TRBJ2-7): EAGVVQSPRYKIIEKKQPVAFWCNPISGHNTLYWYLQNLGQGPELLIRYENEEAVDDSQLPKDRFSAERLKGVDSTLKIQPAELGDSAVYLCASSLSGGDYEQYFGPGTRLTVT.